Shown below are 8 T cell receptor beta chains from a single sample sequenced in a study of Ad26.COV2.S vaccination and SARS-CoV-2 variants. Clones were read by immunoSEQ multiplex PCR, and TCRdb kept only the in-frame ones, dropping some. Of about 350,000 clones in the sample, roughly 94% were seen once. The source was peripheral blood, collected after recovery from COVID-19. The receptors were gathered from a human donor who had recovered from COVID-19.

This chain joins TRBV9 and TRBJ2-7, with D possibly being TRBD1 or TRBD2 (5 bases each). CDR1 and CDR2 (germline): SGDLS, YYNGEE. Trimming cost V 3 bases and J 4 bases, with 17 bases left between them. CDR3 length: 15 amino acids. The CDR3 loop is CASSAPGTSNYEQYF. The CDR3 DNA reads TGTGCCAGCAGCGCCCCCGGGACCTCGAATTACGAGCAGTACTTC.

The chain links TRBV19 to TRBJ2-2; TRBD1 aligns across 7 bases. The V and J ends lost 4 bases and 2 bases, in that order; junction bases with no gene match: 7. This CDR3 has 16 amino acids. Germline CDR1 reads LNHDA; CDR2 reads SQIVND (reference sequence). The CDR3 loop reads CASSTLDRVNTGELFF. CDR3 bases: TGTGCCAGTAGTACCTTAGACAGGGTCAACACCGGGGAGCTGTTTTTT.

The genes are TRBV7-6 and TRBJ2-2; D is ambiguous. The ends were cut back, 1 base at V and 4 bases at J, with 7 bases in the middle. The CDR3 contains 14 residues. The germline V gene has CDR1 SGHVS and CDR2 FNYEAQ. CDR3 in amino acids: CASSLVWGTGELFF. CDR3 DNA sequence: TGTGCCAGCAGCTTAGTATGGGGCACCGGGGAGCTGTTTTTT. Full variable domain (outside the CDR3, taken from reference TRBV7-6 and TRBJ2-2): GAGVSQSPRYKVTKRGQDVALRCDPISGHVSLYWYRQALGQGPEFLTYFNYEAQQDKSGLPNDRFSAERPEGSISTLTIQRTEQRDSAMYRCASSLVWGTGELFFGEGSRLTVL.

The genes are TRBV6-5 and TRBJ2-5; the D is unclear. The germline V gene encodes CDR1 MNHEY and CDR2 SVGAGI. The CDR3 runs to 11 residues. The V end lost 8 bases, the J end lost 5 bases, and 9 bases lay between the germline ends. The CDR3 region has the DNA TGTGCCAGCTTTGAGCGCGAGACCCAGTACTTC. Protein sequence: CASFERETQYF.

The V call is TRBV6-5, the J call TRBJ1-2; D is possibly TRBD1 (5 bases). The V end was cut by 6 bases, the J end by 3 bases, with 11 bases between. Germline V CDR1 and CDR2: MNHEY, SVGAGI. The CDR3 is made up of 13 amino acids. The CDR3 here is CASRDDSDYGYTF. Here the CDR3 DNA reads TGTGCCAGCAGGGATGACAGCGACTATGGCTACACCTTC.

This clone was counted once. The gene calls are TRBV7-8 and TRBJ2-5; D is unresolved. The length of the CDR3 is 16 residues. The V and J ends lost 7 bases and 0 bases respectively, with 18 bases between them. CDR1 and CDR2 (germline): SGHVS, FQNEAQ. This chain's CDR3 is CASTLTAVVYQETQYF. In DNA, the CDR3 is TGTGCCAGCACCCTAACGGCCGTGGTGTACCAAGAGACCCAGTACTTC.

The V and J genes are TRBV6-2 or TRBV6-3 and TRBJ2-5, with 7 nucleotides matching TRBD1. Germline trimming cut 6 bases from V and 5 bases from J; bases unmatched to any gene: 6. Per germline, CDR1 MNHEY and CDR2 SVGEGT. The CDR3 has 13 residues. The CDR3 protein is CASSQGQWETQYF. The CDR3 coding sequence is TGTGCCAGCAGCCAGGGACAGTGGGAGACCCAGTACTTC.

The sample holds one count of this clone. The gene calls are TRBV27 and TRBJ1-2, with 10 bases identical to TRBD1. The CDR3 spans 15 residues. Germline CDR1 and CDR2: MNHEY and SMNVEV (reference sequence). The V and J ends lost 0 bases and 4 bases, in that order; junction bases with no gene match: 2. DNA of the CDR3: TGTGCCAGCAGTTTATCGAGGGACAGGGGCTATGGCTACACCTTC. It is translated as CASSLSRDRGYGYTF.